This entry concerns a single T cell receptor beta chain. The sample belongs to a study of T cells after somatic rescue of genetic block. Measured with immunoSEQ multiplex PCR; TCRdb has only the in-frame clones, and not every one. In the table there are 95,000 to 120,000 clones, around nine tenths of which are singletons. In germline, CDR1 is MNHNS, CDR2 SASEGT. There are 14 residues in the CDR3. V dropped 2 bases and J dropped 0 bases, with 7 bases sitting between them. The chain carries TRBV6-1 and TRBJ1-1; no clear D gene. The clonotype originates from a woman under 30. Material: peripheral blood mononuclear cells (PBMCs). CDR3 sequence: CASSERLLNTEAFF. The DNA for the CDR3 is TGTGCCAGCAGTGAACGACTCCTGAACACTGAAGCTTTCTTT.